The rows below give T cell receptor beta chains drawn from one sample of a study of T-cell reconstitution after alpha-beta-depleted transplantation in children. From the PCR reads, TCRdb called clonotypes with MiXCR, one entry per CDR3 protein. The sample lists around 960,000 distinct CDR3 sequences; around 30% were seen once. Source: PBMCs, mostly from graft donor cells, taken 360 days after TCRalphabeta/CD19-depleted stem cell transplant. The receptor source for this set is a boy under three years old who had a stem cell transplant for SCID, so the T cells may come from the graft donor. The CDR3 runs from the conserved cysteine through the conserved F or W. A D gene is named only where the DNA matches it firmly. The size entry is marked missing in some rows and otherwise reads once, few, many or a size class.

D: -; V: TRBV20-1; size: -; J: TRBJ2-3; CDR3: CSARARGATDTQYF; DNA: TGCAGTGCTAGGGCACGGGGAGCGACAGATACGCAGTATTTT
D: TRBD1; V: TRBV5-1; size: few; J: TRBJ2-5; CDR3: CASSLGPGGEETQYF; DNA: TGCGCCAGCAGCTTGGGTCCAGGGGGCGAAGAGACCCAGTACTTC
D: -; V: TRBV7-9; size: -; J: TRBJ2-5; CDR3: CASSRWTAGHLTQYF; DNA: TGTGCCAGCAGCCGTTGGACCGCGGGGCATCTGACCCAGTACTTC
D: -; V: TRBV28; size: -; J: TRBJ1-1; CDR3: CASSLWFGAGRDTEAFF; DNA: TGTGCCAGCAGTTTATGGTTCGGGGCAGGGCGAGATACTGAAGCTTTCTTT
D: -; V: TRBV20-1; size: many; J: TRBJ1-1; CDR3: CSASESGALNTEAFF; DNA: TGCAGTGCTAGTGAGTCCGGGGCCCTGAACACTGAAGCTTTCTTT
D: TRBD1; V: TRBV7-9; size: few; J: TRBJ1-1; CDR3: CASRPTGVAEAFF; DNA: TGTGCCAGCAGGCCCACAGGGGTGGCTGAAGCTTTCTTT
D: -; V: TRBV12-3/TRBV12-4; size: few; J: TRBJ1-1; CDR3: CASSITRQVMGAFF; DNA: TGTGCCAGCAGTATTACAAGACAGGTGATGGGAGCTTTCTTT
D: -; V: TRBV29-1; size: -; J: TRBJ2-3; CDR3: CSVAQGGDTQYF; DNA: TGCAGCGTTGCTCAGGGTGGGGATACGCAGTATTTT
D: -; V: TRBV7-8; size: -; J: TRBJ2-7; CDR3: CASSLVRESSYEQYF; DNA: TGTGCCAGCAGCTTAGTCCGGGAGAGCTCCTACGAGCAGTACTTC
D: -; V: TRBV5-1; size: -; J: TRBJ2-1; CDR3: CASRSTSSYNEQFF; DNA: TGCGCCAGCAGAAGCACGTCCTCCTACAATGAGCAGTTCTTC
D: -; V: TRBV7-2; size: -; J: TRBJ2-1; CDR3: CASSVYTGVEQFF; DNA: TGTGCCAGCAGCGTGTACACAGGCGTAGAGCAGTTCTTC
D: TRBD1; V: TRBV18; size: few; J: TRBJ2-1; CDR3: CASSLDRANEQFF; DNA: TGTGCCAGCTCACTGGACAGGGCCAATGAGCAGTTCTTC